A selection of T cell receptor beta chains follows, all from one sample in a study of beta chain features in type 1 diabetes. Assay used: immunoSEQ multiplex PCR; TCRdb lists only in-frame clones, some missing. This table holds 150,000 to 200,000 clones, 7% to 9% found once. Material: central memory CD4+ T cells from blood. Every receptor here comes from a man aged 18 to 29 with type 1 diabetes. Each CDR3 is given with its conserved first and last residue. Each record gives: J gene, V gene, clone size, D gene, CDR3 protein, CDR3 DNA. D genes are given only for firm matches. Clone size is given for some rows only: seen once, a few or many times, or a class if the clone is expanded.

j_call: TRBJ2-6
v_call: TRBV27
clone_size: few
d_call: TRBD1
cdr3_aa: CASSSQGAAGANVLTF
cdr3_nt: TGTGCCAGCAGTTCTCAGGGGGCAGCTGGGGCCAACGTCCTGACTTTC

j_call: TRBJ2-3
v_call: TRBV4-2
clone_size: few
d_call: TRBD2
cdr3_aa: CASSRGEREDTDTQYF
cdr3_nt: TGTGCCAGCAGCCGAGGGGAGCGGGAGGACACAGATACGCAGTATTTT

j_call: TRBJ2-3
v_call: TRBV5-1
clone_size: few
d_call: TRBD2
cdr3_aa: CASRGGNTDTQYF
cdr3_nt: TGCGCCAGCAGGGGAGGGAACACAGATACGCAGTATTTT

j_call: TRBJ1-6
v_call: TRBV7-8
clone_size: few
d_call: TRBD1
cdr3_aa: CASSPEGQLTHSPLHF
cdr3_nt: TGTGCCAGCAGCCCCGAGGGACAGCTCACCCATTCACCCCTCCACTTT

j_call: TRBJ2-4
v_call: TRBV21-1
clone_size: many
d_call: NA
cdr3_aa: CASREKERAKAKNIQYF
cdr3_nt: TGTGCCAGCAGAGAGAAGGAGAGGGCGAAAGCCAAAAACATTCAGTACTTC

j_call: TRBJ2-5
v_call: TRBV15
clone_size: NA
d_call: NA
cdr3_aa: CATSRGMQGTQYF
cdr3_nt: TGTGCCACCAGCAGAGGGATGCAGGGGACCCAGTACTTC

j_call: TRBJ2-1
v_call: TRBV2
clone_size: NA
d_call: TRBD1
cdr3_aa: CASSGGTGGRNEQFF
cdr3_nt: TGTGCCAGCAGTGGAGGGACAGGGGGTCGGAATGAGCAGTTCTTC

j_call: TRBJ1-3
v_call: TRBV6-4
clone_size: NA
d_call: NA
cdr3_aa: CASSEDRSSGNTIYF
cdr3_nt: TGTGCCAGCAGTGAGGACAGATCCTCTGGAAACACCATATATTTT

j_call: TRBJ2-7
v_call: TRBV28
clone_size: NA
d_call: NA
cdr3_aa: CASSRQYEQYF
cdr3_nt: TGTGCCAGCAGTCGACAGTACGAGCAGTACTTC

j_call: TRBJ2-5
v_call: TRBV20-1
clone_size: few
d_call: NA
cdr3_aa: CSARRGETQYF
cdr3_nt: TGCAGTGCCCGAAGAGGAGAGACCCAGTACTTC

j_call: TRBJ2-5
v_call: TRBV15
clone_size: many
d_call: NA
cdr3_aa: CATSFPGGTTQYF
cdr3_nt: TGTGCCACCAGCTTTCCTGGGGGGACCACCCAGTACTTC

j_call: TRBJ2-7
v_call: TRBV5-4
clone_size: NA
d_call: TRBD1
cdr3_aa: CASSLSTGASYEQYF
cdr3_nt: TGTGCCAGCAGCTTAAGCACAGGGGCCTCCTACGAGCAGTACTTC

j_call: TRBJ2-7
v_call: TRBV5-4
clone_size: NA
d_call: NA
cdr3_aa: CASSPGRSYEQYF
cdr3_nt: TGTGCCAGCAGCCCTGGGCGTTCCTACGAGCAGTACTTC

j_call: TRBJ2-4
v_call: TRBV6-5
clone_size: few
d_call: TRBD1
cdr3_aa: CASSYQGVGYF
cdr3_nt: TGTGCCAGCAGTTACCAGGGGGTGGGGTACTTC

j_call: TRBJ2-3
v_call: TRBV7-2
clone_size: NA
d_call: NA
cdr3_aa: CASSQLGRGRTDTQYF
cdr3_nt: TGTGCCAGCAGCCAATTAGGGCGGGGACGCACAGATACGCAGTATTTT

j_call: TRBJ1-5
v_call: TRBV2
clone_size: NA
d_call: NA
cdr3_aa: CASSEASGQPQHF
cdr3_nt: TGTGCCAGCAGTGAAGCGTCGGGGCAGCCCCAGCATTTT

j_call: TRBJ2-2
v_call: TRBV6-5
clone_size: few
d_call: TRBD1
cdr3_aa: CASRGTGITGELFF
cdr3_nt: TGTGCCAGCAGGGGGACAGGGATCACCGGGGAGCTGTTTTTT

j_call: TRBJ1-5
v_call: TRBV4-1
clone_size: few
d_call: NA
cdr3_aa: CASSQDSGGDQPQHF
cdr3_nt: TGCGCCAGCAGCCAAGATTCCGGAGGCGATCAGCCCCAGCATTTT

j_call: TRBJ2-3
v_call: TRBV10-3
clone_size: NA
d_call: TRBD2
cdr3_aa: CAISDSLLAGRTDTQYF
cdr3_nt: TGTGCCATCAGTGACTCCCTACTAGCGGGCCGCACAGATACGCAGTATTTT

j_call: TRBJ1-2
v_call: TRBV28
clone_size: NA
d_call: TRBD1
cdr3_aa: CASSLTGFGYTF
cdr3_nt: TGTGCCAGCAGTTTGACAGGGTTTGGCTACACCTTC

j_call: TRBJ1-3
v_call: TRBV10-3
clone_size: NA
d_call: NA
cdr3_aa: CAIRVVGADTIYF
cdr3_nt: TGTGCCATCAGGGTCGTGGGGGCTGACACCATATATTTT

j_call: TRBJ2-3
v_call: TRBV5-4
clone_size: few
d_call: TRBD1
cdr3_aa: CASSPDRGTDTQYF
cdr3_nt: TGTGCCAGCAGCCCGGACAGGGGAACAGATACGCAGTATTTT

j_call: TRBJ2-1
v_call: TRBV5-1
clone_size: NA
d_call: TRBD2
cdr3_aa: CASSREVSGGAGNEQFF
cdr3_nt: TGCGCCAGCAGCCGGGAAGTAAGCGGGGGGGCGGGCAATGAGCAGTTCTTC

j_call: TRBJ1-5
v_call: TRBV30
clone_size: NA
d_call: NA
cdr3_aa: CAWNGGSNQPQHF
cdr3_nt: TGTGCCTGGAACGGGGGGAGCAATCAGCCCCAGCATTTT

j_call: TRBJ2-5
v_call: TRBV15
clone_size: few
d_call: TRBD2
cdr3_aa: CATSRDLTSGGETQYF
cdr3_nt: TGTGCCACCAGCAGAGATCTAACTAGCGGGGGGGAGACCCAGTACTTC

j_call: TRBJ2-5
v_call: TRBV5-6
clone_size: few
d_call: TRBD1
cdr3_aa: CASSTRQGTVETQYF
cdr3_nt: TGTGCCAGCAGCACAAGACAGGGAACAGTGGAGACCCAGTACTTC